The 32 T cell receptor beta chains presented below share a single source sample, sequenced in a study of blood T cell repertoires in COVID-19. Assay used: immunoSEQ multiplex PCR; TCRdb lists only in-frame clones, some missing. The table records over 110,000 clones, roughly three quarters of them present only once. Sequenced: peripheral blood. Receptors were obtained from a woman in her sixties with acute or convalescent COVID-19.

This clone appeared once. The chain employs TRBV7-9 and TRBJ2-7, with D unclear. V lost 5 bases and J 2 bases, leaving 19 bases between the germline ends. The CDR3 sequence is 16 residues long. Germline V lookup: CDR1 SEHNR, CDR2 FQNEAQ (reference sequence). Here the CDR3 reads CASSPVVRERTYEQYF. CDR3 nucleotides: TGTGCCAGCAGCCCCGTTGTGAGAGAGAGGACCTACGAGCAGTACTTC. Drawing the rest from reference TRBV7-9 and TRBJ2-7, the complete variable domain is DTGVSQNPRHKITKRGQNVTFRCDPISEHNRLYWYRQTLGQGPEFLTYFQNEAQLEKSRLLSDRFSAERPKGSFSTLEIQRTEQGDSAMYLCASSPVVRERTYEQYFGPGTRLTVT.

The V and J genes are TRBV3-1 (or the pseudogene TRBV3-2) and TRBJ1-1; 9 nucleotides match TRBD1. Looked up from germline, CDR1 is LGHDT and CDR2 is YNNKEL (reference sequence). The CDR3 length is 14 residues. The junction had 11 bases not matched to a gene; V was cut back by 4 bases and J by 11 bases. As DNA, the CDR3 is TGTGCCAGCAGCCCCGGGACAGGGATCAGGGGGGCTTTCTTT. Protein: CASSPGTGIRGAFF.

The gene calls are TRBV28 and TRBJ1-2; 8 bases agree with TRBD1. The CDR3 has 13 residues. V dropped 4 bases and J dropped 4; count of bases not matched to a gene: 2. Germline V CDR1 and CDR2: MDHEN, SYDVKM. CDR3 coding DNA: TGTGCCAGCAGTTCAGGGGGCGGCTATGGCTACACCTTC. The encoded protein is CASSSGGGYGYTF.

The V gene is TRBV6-5, the J gene TRBJ2-3; a weak D match, TRBD1 (6 bases). The CDR3 spans 15 residues. V was shortened by 0 bases and J by 6 bases, with 13 bases between the two germline ends. CDR1 MNHEY and CDR2 SVGAGI come from the germline V gene. The chain's CDR3 is CASSYSLGATDTQYF. In DNA form, the CDR3 reads TGTGCCAGCAGTTACTCGCTGGGGGCTACGGATACGCAGTATTTT.

This chain connects TRBV7-9 to TRBJ2-6; D is possibly TRBD1 (7 bases). Germline values: CDR1 SEHNR, CDR2 FQNEAQ (reference sequence). Trimming pared 5 bases from V and 4 bases from J, leaving 15 bases between. CDR3 length: 16 amino acids. CDR3 residues: CASSPAGGPGANVLTF. In nucleotides, the CDR3 is TGTGCCAGCAGCCCCGCAGGGGGGCCCGGGGCCAACGTCCTGACTTTC.

This chain links TRBV10-2 with TRBJ1-5; D is ambiguous. The CDR3 covers 16 residues. Trimming removed 0 bases from V and 3 bases from J, with 12 bases in between. Germline loops: CDR1 WSHSY, CDR2 SAAADI. The CDR3 DNA is TGCGCCAGCAGTGAGTCAGGGAGGCCCCCCAATCAGCCCCAGCATTTT. This sequence encodes CASSESGRPPNQPQHF.

The sample holds a few counts of this clone. The rearrangement uses TRBV7-2 and TRBJ1-5; no clear D. CDR3 length equals 14 residues. The germline V and J ends were trimmed by 5 bases and 7 bases, with 15 bases remaining between them. The germline gives CDR1 SGHTA, CDR2 FQGNSA. The CDR3 DNA follows: TGTGCCAGCAGCGATTGGCCCTCCAACCAGCCCCAGCATTTT. Its translation: CASSDWPSNQPQHF.

The sample holds a few counts of this clone. This chain links TRBV28 with TRBJ1-3; 7 nucleotides align to TRBD1. This CDR3 contains 16 residues. The trim removed 8 bases at V and 3 bases at J, leaving 13 bases unmatched. From germline, CDR1 is MDHEN and CDR2 SYDVKM. The chain's CDR3 is CASGPPTGFYGNTIYF. The DNA of the CDR3 is TGTGCCAGCGGCCCCCCGACAGGGTTTTATGGAAACACCATATATTTT.

DNA of the CDR3: TGTGCCAGCCGGACAGGGGGCTTCTCACCCCTCCACTTT. Its translation: CASRTGGFSPLHF. The chain uses TRBV27 and TRBJ1-6; 11 bases map to TRBD1. CDR3 length: 13 residues. Germline CDR1 reads MNHEY; CDR2 reads SMNVEV (reference sequence). V shed 8 bases and J 10 bases; nucleotides not matched to a gene: 4.

The CDR3 spells CASSQEWRLDYYLAKNIQYF. Here the CDR3 DNA reads TGTGCCAGCAGCCAAGAGTGGAGACTAGACTATTACCTAGCCAAAAACATTCAGTACTTC. The chain carries TRBV14 and TRBJ2-4, with TRBD2 as a possible D gene (6 bases). The CDR3 has 20 residues. Trimming took 0 bases from V and 0 from J, leaving 21 bases between them. The V gene's germline CDR1 is SGHDN and CDR2 FVKESK.

The chain recombines TRBV29-1 with TRBJ2-1; D remains unclear. V shed 1 base and J shed 0 bases, with 10 bases lying between them. CDR3 length: 15 residues. In germline, CDR1 is SQVTM, CDR2 ANQGSEA. The CDR3 loop reads CSVEGGEHSYNEQFF. CDR3 coding DNA: TGCAGCGTTGAAGGAGGCGAACACTCCTACAATGAGCAGTTCTTC.

This chain joins TRBV25-1 and TRBJ2-7, with a possible D match to TRBD1 (6 bases). V was shortened by 2 bases and J by 6 bases, with 11 bases between the two germline ends. Germline V gene data show CDR1 as MGHDK and CDR2 as SYGVNS. The CDR3 is made up of 13 amino acids. DNA of the CDR3: TGTGCCAGCAGTGAAGGGCAGACAGGCGAGCAGTACTTC. As protein: CASSEGQTGEQYF.

This clone was seen more than once but under ten times. The V gene is TRBV19, the J gene TRBJ1-5; 9 bases align to TRBD1. CDR1 and CDR2 from the germline V gene are LNHDA and SQIVND (reference sequence). This CDR3 region has 16 residues. The V segment lost 5 bases and the J segment 4 bases; nucleotides outside the gene matches: 9. In DNA form, the CDR3 reads TGTGCCAGTAGTGCGGATACAGGGGGCCCGAATCAGCCCCAGCATTTT. It specifies CASSADTGGPNQPQHF.

The chain combines TRBV19 with TRBJ1-5; D is unresolved. V was shortened by 7 bases and J by 5 bases, with 12 bases between the two germline ends. This CDR3 spans 13 amino acids. Germline-derived CDR1 and CDR2 are LNHDA and SQIVND (reference sequence). DNA for the CDR3: TGTGCCAGTAACTCCCGTGACTATCAGCCCCAGCATTTT. The encoded protein is CASNSRDYQPQHF.

The rearrangement links TRBV30 to TRBJ1-2, with TRBD1 identical over 7 bases. Germline-derived CDR1 and CDR2 are GTSNPN and SVGIG (reference sequence). Trimming took 2 bases from V and 0 from J; bases not matched to a gene: 6. CDR3 length: 15 residues. The CDR3 DNA is TGTGCCTGGAGTCCCGGGGACAGTACTAACTATGGCTACACCTTC. Residues: CAWSPGDSTNYGYTF.

The rearrangement joins TRBV11-2 to TRBJ1-2; TRBD1 might be the D (5 bases). The CDR3 length is 13 residues. CDR1 SGHAT and CDR2 FQNNGV come from the germline V gene. The V gene lost 2 bases and the J gene lost 4 bases, with 8 bases spanning the gap. CDR3 protein: CASSLPGFYGYTF. The CDR3 DNA sequence: TGTGCCAGCAGCTTACCAGGGTTCTATGGCTACACCTTC. Using reference TRBV11-2 and TRBJ1-2 for the parts outside the CDR3, the full variable domain is EAGVAQSPRYKIIEKRQSVAFWCNPISGHATLYWYQQILGQGPKLLIQFQNNGVVDDSQLPKDRFSAERLKGVDSTLKIQPAKLEDSAVYLCASSLPGFYGYTFGSGTRLTVV.

The chain links TRBV13 to TRBJ2-1, with 10 bases aligning to TRBD2. CDR1 PRHDT and CDR2 FYEKMQ come from the germline V gene (reference sequence). The CDR3 extends over 16 amino acids. Trimming cost V 6 bases and J 8 bases; bases outside gene matches: 13. The CDR3 DNA follows: TGTGCCAGCAGGTCTGGGGCTAGCGGGAGAGGGGATGAGCAGTTCTTC. It translates to CASRSGASGRGDEQFF. Looking up the rest from reference TRBV13 and TRBJ2-1 gives the full variable domain: AAGVIQSPRHLIKEKRETATLKCYPIPRHDTVYWYQQGPGQDPQFLISFYEKMQSDKGSIPDRFSAQQFSDYHSELNMSSLELGDSALYFCASRSGASGRGDEQFFGPGTRLTVL.

Comment on this clone: The same CDR3 arises from other DNA sequences in this sample as well. The chain employs TRBV30 and TRBJ2-5; D may be TRBD2 (6 bases). The V end was cut by 2 bases, the J end by 4 bases, with 11 bases between. This CDR3 contains 13 residues. Per the germline V gene, CDR1 is GTSNPN and CDR2 is SVGIG (reference sequence). The CDR3 is CAWSTGGLETQYF. The CDR3, as DNA: TGTGCCTGGAGTACCGGAGGGCTAGAGACCCAGTACTTC.

The chain carries TRBV28 and TRBJ2-5, with D perhaps matching TRBD2 (5 bases). The V end was cut by 6 bases, the J end by 2 bases, with 7 bases between. Germline V lookup: CDR1 MDHEN, CDR2 SYDVKM. CDR3 length: 12 residues. CDR3: CASRTGQETQYF. The CDR3, as DNA: TGTGCCAGCAGGACGGGACAAGAGACCCAGTACTTC.

This chain joins TRBV28 and TRBJ1-1, with unresolved D. This CDR3 is built from 14 residues. V shed 1 base and J shed 3 bases, with 9 bases lying between them. The germline gives CDR1 MDHEN, CDR2 SYDVKM. The chain's CDR3 is CASSLSFRDTEAFF. The CDR3 DNA follows: TGTGCCAGCAGTTTATCTTTTCGTGACACTGAAGCTTTCTTT.

This clone was observed a few times. The chain links TRBV7-2 to TRBJ1-6; maybe TRBD1 (6 bases). With 1 base removed from V and 7 bases from J, the gap between germline ends came to 11 bases. The CDR3 runs to 15 residues. Per the germline V gene, CDR1 is SGHTA and CDR2 is FQGNSA. The CDR3 reads CASSLGQRGNSPLHF. In DNA form, the CDR3 reads TGTGCCAGCAGCTTAGGACAGAGGGGGAATTCACCCCTCCACTTT.

The chain employs TRBV19 and TRBJ2-3; TRBD2 is a possible D gene (5 bases). This CDR3 has 15 amino acids. Trimming removed 0 bases from V and 0 bases from J, with 7 bases in between. The germline V gene has CDR1 LNHDA and CDR2 SQIVND (reference sequence). This CDR3 reads CASSIEGSSTDTQYF. CDR3 in DNA: TGTGCCAGTAGTATAGAGGGGAGTAGCACAGATACGCAGTATTTT. Looking up the rest from reference TRBV19 and TRBJ2-3 gives the full variable domain: DGGITQSPKYLFRKEGQNVTLSCEQNLNHDAMYWYRQDPGQGLRLIYYSQIVNDFQKGDIAEGYSVSREKKESFPLTVTSAQKNPTAFYLCASSIEGSSTDTQYFGPGTRLTVL.

V gene TRBV18 combines with J gene TRBJ1-5; TRBD1 aligns across 9 bases. V trimming: 6 bases; J trimming: 13 bases; junction bases outside the gene matches: 13. This CDR3 has 14 amino acids. Germline CDR1 KGHSH, CDR2 LQKENI. The CDR3 is CASSPGQGPISQHF. The CDR3 nucleotides are TGTGCCAGCTCGCCGGGACAGGGCCCCATAAGTCAGCATTTT. The full variable domain, rest sourced from reference TRBV18 and TRBJ1-5, is NAGVMQNPRHLVRRRGQEARLRCSPMKGHSHVYWYRQLPEEGLKFMVYLQKENIIDESGMPKERFSAEFPKEGPSILRIQQVVRGDSAAYFCASSPGQGPISQHFGDGTRLSIL.

The genes are TRBV18 and TRBJ2-1; D gene unclear. Germline V gene lookup returns CDR1 KGHSH and CDR2 LQKENI. The CDR3 is 13 residues long. V gave up 0 bases and J gave up 10 bases, with 10 bases separating them. The CDR3 region has the DNA TGTGCCAGCTCACCACCGCGATACAGAGAGCAGTTCTTC. Translated, it gives CASSPPRYREQFF.

Comment on this clone: The junction does not match germline at one end; this may be a read error. The genes are TRBV6-2 or TRBV6-3 and TRBJ2-5, with D tentatively TRBD1 (6 bases). The CDR3 is 13 residues long. Germline loops: CDR1 MNHEY, CDR2 SVGEGT. The CDR3 sequence: CASSTGRFETQYF. In DNA form, the CDR3 reads TGTGCTAGCAGTACAGGGAGATTTGAGACCCAGTACTTC.

V usage is TRBV9 and J usage is TRBJ2-2; TRBD1 agrees at 10 bases. The germline gives CDR1 SGDLS, CDR2 YYNGEE. The CDR3 consists of 15 residues. The ends lost 0 bases at V and 5 bases at J; junction bases unmatched: 1. The CDR3 DNA reads TGTGCCAGCAGCGTAGTGGGACAGGGGACCGGGGAGCTGTTTTTT. Translation gives CASSVVGQGTGELFF.

This chain uses TRBV10-3 with TRBJ1-5; D remains ambiguous. Trimming took off 0 bases at V and 5 bases at J, with 11 bases between the two ends. The CDR3 extends over 15 amino acids. Germline V gives CDR1 ENHRY, CDR2 SYGVKD. CDR3 DNA sequence: TGTGCCATCAGTGAGTCATCCGGGAGCGATCAGCCCCAGCATTTT. This sequence encodes CAISESSGSDQPQHF.

CDR3 coding DNA: TGTGCCAGCAGGGACAGGGAGAACACTGAAGCTTTCTTT. This gives the protein CASRDRENTEAFF. The chain combines TRBV12-3 or TRBV12-4 with TRBJ1-1; 8 bases match TRBD1. There are 13 residues in the CDR3. Trimming removed 6 bases from V and 1 base from J; junction bases left unmatched: 1.

The chain recombines TRBV11-2 with TRBJ2-1; D gene ambiguous. The V end lost 1 base, the J end lost 7 bases, and 5 bases lay between the germline ends. This CDR3 has 12 amino acids. Germline V CDR1 and CDR2: SGHAT, FQNNGV. CDR3 in DNA: TGTGCCAGCAGCTTAGTCGGGAATGAGCAGTTCTTC. Its protein is CASSLVGNEQFF.

This clone was found a few times. The CDR3 DNA sequence: TGCGCCAGCAGCTTGGGGACAGGGTGGAATGAGCAGTTCTTC. It translates to CASSLGTGWNEQFF. The chain has TRBV5-1 and TRBJ2-1; 8 bases align to TRBD1. In germline, CDR1 is SGHRS, CDR2 YFSETQ. Germline trimming cut 0 bases from V and 7 bases from J; bases unmatched to any gene: 3. This CDR3 is built from 14 residues.

The chain employs TRBV7-9 and TRBJ2-3; 15 bases align to TRBD2. Germline V lookup: CDR1 SEHNR, CDR2 FQNEAQ (reference sequence). Losses at the gene ends were 4 bases for V and 4 bases for J; bases not matched to a gene: 3. The CDR3 loop spans 16 amino acids. This CDR3 reads CASSWTSGRASDTQYF. The CDR3 DNA is TGTGCCAGCAGCTGGACTAGCGGGAGGGCCTCAGATACGCAGTATTTT.

The chain links TRBV5-8 to TRBJ1-5; possibly TRBD1 for D (5 bases). Germline V gives CDR1 SGHTS, CDR2 YDEGEE. This CDR3 has 15 amino acids. V lost 1 base and J 4 bases, leaving 12 bases between the germline ends. The CDR3 reads CASSLRQGRNQPQHF. The DNA for the CDR3 is TGTGCCAGCAGCTTGAGGCAGGGAAGGAATCAGCCCCAGCATTTT. The complete variable domain, with remaining parts taken from reference TRBV5-8 and TRBJ1-5, reads EAGVTQSPTHLIKTRGQQATLRCSPISGHTSVYWYQQALGLGLQFLLWYDEGEERNRGNFPPRFSGRQFPNYSSELNVNALELEDSALYLCASSLRQGRNQPQHFGDGTRLSIL.